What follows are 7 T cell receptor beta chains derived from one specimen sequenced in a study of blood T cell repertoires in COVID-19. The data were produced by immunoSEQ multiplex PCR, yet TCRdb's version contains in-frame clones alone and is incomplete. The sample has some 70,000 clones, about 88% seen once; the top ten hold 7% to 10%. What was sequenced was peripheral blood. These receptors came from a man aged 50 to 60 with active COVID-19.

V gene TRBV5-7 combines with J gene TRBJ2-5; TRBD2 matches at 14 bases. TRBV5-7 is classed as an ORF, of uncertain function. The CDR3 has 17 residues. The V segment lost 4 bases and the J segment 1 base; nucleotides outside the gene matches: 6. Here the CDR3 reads CASSLGLAGVSQETQYF. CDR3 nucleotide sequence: TGTGCCAGCAGCCTGGGACTAGCGGGGGTCAGCCAAGAGACCCAGTACTTC.

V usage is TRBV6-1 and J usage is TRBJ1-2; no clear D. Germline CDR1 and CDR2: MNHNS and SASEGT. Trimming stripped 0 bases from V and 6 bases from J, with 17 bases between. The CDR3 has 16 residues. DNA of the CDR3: TGTGCCAGCAGTGAAGCTGGGCCCGTTGGGTCCAATGGCTACACCTTC. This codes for CASSEAGPVGSNGYTF.

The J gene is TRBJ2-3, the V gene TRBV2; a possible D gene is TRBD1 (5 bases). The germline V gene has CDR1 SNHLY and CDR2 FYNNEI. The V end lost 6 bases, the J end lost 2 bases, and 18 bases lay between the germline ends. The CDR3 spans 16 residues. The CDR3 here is CASRPRPQGNTDTQYF. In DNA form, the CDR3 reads TGTGCCAGCAGACCTCGACCCCAGGGAAACACAGATACGCAGTATTTT.

In DNA, the CDR3 is TGTGCCAGCAGCCGCGGACTAGCGGGGGGGGAGAGGGCCGGGGAGCTGTTTTTT. This gives the protein CASSRGLAGGERAGELFF. The V call is TRBV11-2, the J call TRBJ2-2, with 15 nucleotides matching TRBD2. Germline CDR1 and CDR2: SGHAT and FQNNGV. This CDR3 has 18 amino acids. V shed 5 bases, J shed 6 bases, and the junction held 10 bases outside the gene matches. Together with reference TRBV11-2 and TRBJ2-2, the CDR3 gives the full variable domain: EAGVAQSPRYKIIEKRQSVAFWCNPISGHATLYWYQQILGQGPKLLIQFQNNGVVDDSQLPKDRFSAERLKGVDSTLKIQPAKLEDSAVYLCASSRGLAGGERAGELFFGEGSRLTVL.

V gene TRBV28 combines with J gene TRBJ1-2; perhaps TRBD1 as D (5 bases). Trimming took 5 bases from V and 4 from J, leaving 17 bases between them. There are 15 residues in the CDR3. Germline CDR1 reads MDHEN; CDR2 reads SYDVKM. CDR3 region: CASSILRGSGYGYTF. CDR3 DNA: TGTGCCAGCAGTATACTTAGGGGTTCTGGCTATGGCTACACCTTC.

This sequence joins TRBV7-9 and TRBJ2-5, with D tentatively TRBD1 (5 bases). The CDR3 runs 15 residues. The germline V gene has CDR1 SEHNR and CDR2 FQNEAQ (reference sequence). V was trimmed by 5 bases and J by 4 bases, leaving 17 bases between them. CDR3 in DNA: TGTGCCAGCAGCCAGGGTGGGGTCAGTGGAGAGACCCAGTACTTC. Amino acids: CASSQGGVSGETQYF.

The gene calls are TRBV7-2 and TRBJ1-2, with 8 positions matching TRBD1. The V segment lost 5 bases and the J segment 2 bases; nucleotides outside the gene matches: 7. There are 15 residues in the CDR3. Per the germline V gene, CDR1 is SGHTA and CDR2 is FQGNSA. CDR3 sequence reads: CASSPRTGTNYGYTF. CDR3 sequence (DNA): TGTGCCAGCAGCCCCCGGACAGGGACCAACTATGGCTACACCTTC.